These T cell receptor delta chains were read from a single sample in a study of gamma-delta chains in newborns, infants, children. TCRdb reprocessed the reads through CATT. The sample consists of 2,500 or so delta-chain clones, over 8.5% of them appearing once. Sequencing was done on a sample of blood. The receptors derive from a child who was a newborn, infant or young child, either healthy, febrile or measles-vaccinated (not recorded which). Each CDR3 is given with its conserved first and last residue. Not all rows give a size; the values are once, few, many and, for expanded clones, a class.

v_call clone_size cdr3_aa
TRDV2 . CARLGDTTDKLIF
TRDV2 . CATLVLGVGNSDTDKLIF
TRDV2 . CATWGTWDTRQMFF
TRDV2 large CACDTVGTHTDKLIF
TRDV1 . CALGEASPTDQLIF
TRDV2 . CATAESWVPNALTDKLIF
TRDV2 few CATWGPSLDTRQMFF
TRDV2 medium-sized CACDRLEGGYGSWDTRQMFF
TRDV1 few CALGERSPQAEYTDKLIF
TRDV2 medium-sized CACDTVGYWDTRQMFF
TRDV2 . CATVGEDPLGTDKLIF
TRDV2 medium-sized CACDTVPVTRGSWDTRQMFF
TRDV2 . CACATVLGSSWDTRQMFF
TRDV1 few CALYKPLLGIRTDKLIF
TRDV2 medium-sized CACDTMTGGYPLSWDTRQMFF
TRDV2 . CATLGDTSKLIF
TRDV1 . CALGELVPPLDLGDLTDKLIF
TRDV3 large CAFVTFLIIF
TRDV2 few CAILGDSWDTRQMFF
TRDV3 few CAFSAFLLKTCPTPNTDKLIF
TRDV2 few CATVLGDISWDTRQMFF
TRDV2 . CATAVLGDKTDKLIF
TRDV2 . CATWGMSAQLFF
TRDV2 large CACDTAVLGDKTDKLIF
TRDV2 large CACDALTGGTYTDKLIF
TRDV2 few CASLLGDTSSSWDTRQMFF
TRDV1 medium-sized CALGDLHCSTDGGYWNDKLIF
TRDV2 . CATLGDPSSWDTRQMFF
TRDV2 medium-sized CACDTAVVLGDKETDKLIF
TRDV3 . CAFLVGAYTDKLIF
TRDV1 few CALGVSDWMYTDKLIF
TRDV2 . CASGWGIQSSWDTRQMFF
TRDV2 few CAGLGDPLALTAQLFF
TRDV1 few CALGVPASYWGILGLIF
TRDV1 few CALGELRPTQLSLGDMVGSNWGIPLTDKLIF
TRDV2 . CACDTSPAYWLPTTKLIF
TRDV2 medium-sized CACDDVLATWDTRQMFF
TRDV2 few CATLGARMSWDTRQMFF
TRDV2 . CATGLDPKTGGAYTDKLIF
TRDV2 medium-sized CACDPLRLGDTPHTDKLIF
TRDV2 few CATVLGDTRSWDTRQMFF
TRDV2 medium-sized CATGPGTDKLIF
TRDV2 few CACDTGWGTTWDTRQMFF
TRDV2 medium-sized CACDYLQLGDTLGNDKLIF
TRDV3 medium-sized CALVLGDTTDKLIF
TRDV2 medium-sized CACDKVLGALSWDTRQMFF
TRDV2 medium-sized CATVLGDTWDTRQMFF
TRDV1 . CALGEPISKNFLLGGKYTDKLIF
TRDV1 medium-sized CALVRGFHTDKLIF
TRDV1 . CALGELPLVTGGDGRTWYTDKLIF
TRDV2 medium-sized CACDTLLGDNWDTRQMFF
TRDV2 few CATVLGDPLSSWDTRQMFF
TRDV2 . CACDQLGDSLTAQLFF
TRDV2 . CACAPLLGPTTRQMFF
TRDV2 . CATLGATYTDKLIF
TRDV2 . CASILGPLSWDTRQMFF
TRDV1 medium-sized CALGVPSSAYTDKLIF
TRDV2 . CASPGITDKLIF
TRDV1 . CALGLPVYTDKLIF